This record looks at one T cell receptor (beta chain) sequence and its context. Its antigen remains unknown. Naivety among CD8 cells was defined by CD45RO negativity and positive CCR7 selection, thereby excluding terminally differentiated effector memory CD45RA+ cells. The protocol was immunoSEQ multiplex PCR, while the TCRdb copy is restricted to in-frame clones and leaves out a portion. The sample has around 1.9 million clones; under 95% are singletons. This sample was included in a study of shared clonotypes between healthy human individuals. Background on the study: Each donor contributed plates that comprised three CD4 naive, three CD4 memory, two CD8 naive and one CD8 memory. Study results and limitations: Rarefaction analysis demonstrated incomplete sorted-subset sequencing notwithstanding large depth.

Losses at the gene ends were 4 bases for V and 3 bases for J; bases not matched to a gene: 5. Germline V gives CDR1 SGHTA, CDR2 FQGTGA. The CDR3 covers 16 residues. This chain uses TRBV7-3 with TRBJ2-1; TRBD2 agrees at 11 bases. Sequenced material: naive CD8+ T cells from PBMCs. The clonotype was recovered from a man between 18 and 29 years old in good health. Some clones in this sample may be carry-over from other donors' samples. The CDR3 coding sequence is TGTGCCAGCAGCTCCACTAGCGGGAGAAACTACAATGAGCAGTTCTTC. It is translated as CASSSTSGRNYNEQFF. The whole variable domain, remainder taken from reference TRBV7-3 and TRBJ2-1, is GAGVSQTPSNKVTEKGKYVELRCDPISGHTALYWYRQSLGQGPEFLIYFQGTGAADDSGLPNDRFFAVRPEGSVSTLKIQRTERGDSAVYLCASSSTSGRNYNEQFFGPGTRLTVL.